These T cell receptor beta chains were read from a single sample in a study of T cell changes during pregnancy in multiple sclerosis. Sequencing used immunoSEQ multiplex PCR; TCRdb keeps in-frame clones, though not all of them. The sample has around 96,000 clones; over 85% are singletons. Sample: peripheral blood, taken in the first trimester of pregnancy. The receptors were gathered from a female donor with multiple sclerosis, enrolled in a pregnancy study. Both conserved end residues are part of each CDR3. The D gene is left open where the match is weak. Size is omitted from some rows. Given values are once, few, many or a class for expanded clones.

size: .
D: .
V: TRBV6-1
J: TRBJ1-2
CDR3: CASSAGLPIGYTF
DNA: TGTGCCAGCAGTGCGGGACTTCCCATAGGCTACACCTTC

size: .
D: .
V: TRBV6-6
J: TRBJ1-1
CDR3: CASSHRGEGVGEAFF
DNA: TGTGCCAGCAGTCACCGGGGGGAAGGAGTTGGTGAAGCTTTCTTT

size: .
D: .
V: TRBV4-1
J: TRBJ2-4
CDR3: CASSQDPLQGGKNIQYF
DNA: TGCGCCAGCAGCCAAGACCCCCTGCAGGGTGGTAAAAACATTCAGTACTTC

size: .
D: .
V: TRBV9
J: TRBJ1-1
CDR3: CASSVVGDSEAFF
DNA: TGTGCCAGCAGCGTAGTCGGTGACAGTGAAGCTTTCTTT

size: .
D: .
V: TRBV27
J: TRBJ1-1
CDR3: CASSLSTGSQNTEAFF
DNA: TGTGCCAGCAGTTTATCCACCGGGAGCCAGAACACTGAAGCTTTCTTT

size: .
D: TRBD1
V: TRBV27
J: TRBJ2-7
CDR3: CASSRTGTGDYEQYF
DNA: TGTGCCAGCAGTCGAACCGGGACAGGCGATTACGAGCAGTACTTC

size: .
D: .
V: TRBV5-8
J: TRBJ2-5
CDR3: CASSSRGGAETQYF
DNA: TGTGCCAGCAGCTCCCGTGGCGGGGCGGAGACCCAGTACTTC

size: .
D: TRBD1
V: TRBV6-5
J: TRBJ2-3
CDR3: CASSRRDRHTDTQYF
DNA: TGTGCCAGCAGTCGCCGGGACAGACACACAGATACGCAGTATTTT

size: .
D: .
V: TRBV30
J: TRBJ1-4
CDR3: CAWSALPEKLFF
DNA: TGTGCCTGGAGTGCCCTCCCTGAAAAACTGTTTTTT

size: .
D: TRBD2
V: TRBV6-1
J: TRBJ2-4
CDR3: CAGGSGGVKNIQYF
DNA: TGTGCCGGGGGTAGCGGGGGAGTCAAAAACATTCAGTACTTC

size: .
D: TRBD1
V: TRBV2
J: TRBJ1-4
CDR3: CASSETGVTNEKLFF
DNA: TGTGCCAGCAGTGAGACAGGGGTAACTAATGAAAAACTGTTTTTT

size: .
D: TRBD1
V: TRBV5-1
J: TRBJ1-1
CDR3: CASSHETGENTEAFF
DNA: TGCGCCAGCAGCCATGAAACAGGGGAGAACACTGAAGCTTTCTTT

size: .
D: .
V: TRBV15
J: TRBJ1-5
CDR3: CATSRDRGGGQPQHF
DNA: TGTGCCACCAGCAGAGATAGGGGGGGTGGGCAGCCCCAGCATTTT

size: once
D: .
V: TRBV29-1
J: TRBJ1-1
CDR3: CSVGLGNTEAFF
DNA: TGCAGCGTTGGTCTAGGGAACACTGAAGCTTTCTTT

size: .
D: TRBD1
V: TRBV19
J: TRBJ2-3
CDR3: CASSLDRWADTQYF
DNA: TGTGCCAGTAGTTTGGACAGGTGGGCCGATACGCAGTATTTT

size: .
D: TRBD2
V: TRBV7-8
J: TRBJ2-5
CDR3: CASSKTVPLLAGGGETQYF
DNA: TGTGCCAGCAGCAAAACTGTCCCCCTCCTAGCGGGGGGAGGGGAGACCCAGTACTTC

size: .
D: .
V: TRBV7-9
J: TRBJ1-5
CDR3: CASSLEEGANNQPQHF
DNA: TGTGCCAGCAGCTTAGAAGAGGGTGCGAACAATCAGCCCCAGCATTTT

size: .
D: .
V: TRBV29-1
J: TRBJ1-1
CDR3: CSVESVRFLEGNTEAFF
DNA: TGCAGCGTTGAATCCGTCCGGTTTTTGGAGGGGAACACTGAAGCTTTCTTT

size: .
D: .
V: TRBV7-2
J: TRBJ2-5
CDR3: CASSPQAGTQYF
DNA: TGTGCCAGCAGTCCCCAAGCTGGGACCCAGTACTTC

size: .
D: .
V: TRBV18
J: TRBJ2-7
CDR3: CASSPRQAFSYEQYF
DNA: TGTGCCAGCTCACCACGGCAGGCTTTTTCCTACGAGCAGTACTTC

size: .
D: .
V: TRBV5-4
J: TRBJ1-4
CDR3: CASSSAGPGNEKLFF
DNA: TGTGCCAGCAGCTCCGCAGGGCCGGGTAATGAAAAACTGTTTTTT

size: .
D: TRBD1
V: TRBV29-1
J: TRBJ2-7
CDR3: CSVTGTDYEQYF
DNA: TGCAGCGTAACCGGGACAGACTACGAGCAGTACTTC

size: .
D: .
V: TRBV7-9
J: TRBJ1-4
CDR3: CASSLVYGVQEKLFF
DNA: TGTGCCAGCAGCTTAGTATACGGGGTTCAAGAAAAACTGTTTTTT

size: once
D: TRBD2
V: TRBV2
J: TRBJ2-1
CDR3: CASRELAGGSYNEQFF
DNA: TGTGCCAGCAGGGAGCTAGCGGGGGGTTCCTACAATGAGCAGTTCTTC

size: .
D: .
V: TRBV2
J: TRBJ1-3
CDR3: CATQGDPGNTIYF
DNA: TGTGCCACACAGGGTGACCCTGGAAACACCATATATTTT